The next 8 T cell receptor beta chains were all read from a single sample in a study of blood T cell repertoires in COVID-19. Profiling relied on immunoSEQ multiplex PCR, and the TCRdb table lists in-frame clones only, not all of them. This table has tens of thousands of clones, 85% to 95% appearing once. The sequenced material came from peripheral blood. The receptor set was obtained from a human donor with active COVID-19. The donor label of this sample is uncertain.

The CDR3 region has the DNA TGTGCCAGTTTACTAGTATTTGCCACAGATACGCAGTATTTT. This translates into CASLLVFATDTQYF. The chain joins TRBV2 to TRBJ2-3, with D possibly being TRBD2 (5 bases). The CDR3 runs to 14 residues. V dropped 9 bases and J dropped 2 bases, with 15 bases sitting between them. Germline values: CDR1 SNHLY, CDR2 FYNNEI.

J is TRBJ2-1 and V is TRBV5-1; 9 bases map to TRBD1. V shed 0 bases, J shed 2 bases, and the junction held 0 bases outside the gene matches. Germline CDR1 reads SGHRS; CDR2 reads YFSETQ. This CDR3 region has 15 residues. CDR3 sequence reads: CASSLGQGAYNEQFF. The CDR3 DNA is TGCGCCAGCAGCTTGGGACAGGGGGCCTACAATGAGCAGTTCTTC.

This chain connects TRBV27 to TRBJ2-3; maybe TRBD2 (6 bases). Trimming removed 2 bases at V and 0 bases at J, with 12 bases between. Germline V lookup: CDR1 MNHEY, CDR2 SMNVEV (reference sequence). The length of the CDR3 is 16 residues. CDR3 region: CASSLNRGRSTDTQYF. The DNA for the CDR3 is TGTGCCAGCAGTTTAAACCGGGGGAGAAGCACAGATACGCAGTATTTT.

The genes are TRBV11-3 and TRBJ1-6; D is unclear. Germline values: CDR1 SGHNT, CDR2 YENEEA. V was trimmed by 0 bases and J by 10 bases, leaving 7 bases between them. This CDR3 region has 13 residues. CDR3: CASSLDGGSPLHF. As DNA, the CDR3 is TGTGCCAGCAGCTTAGACGGAGGGTCACCCCTCCACTTT.

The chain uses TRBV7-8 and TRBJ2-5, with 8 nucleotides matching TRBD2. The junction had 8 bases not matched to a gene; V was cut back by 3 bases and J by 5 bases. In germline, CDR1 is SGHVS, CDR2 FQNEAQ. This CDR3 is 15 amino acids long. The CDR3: CASSFTGGPVETQYF. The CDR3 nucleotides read TGTGCCAGCAGCTTTACGGGGGGGCCTGTTGAGACCCAGTACTTC.

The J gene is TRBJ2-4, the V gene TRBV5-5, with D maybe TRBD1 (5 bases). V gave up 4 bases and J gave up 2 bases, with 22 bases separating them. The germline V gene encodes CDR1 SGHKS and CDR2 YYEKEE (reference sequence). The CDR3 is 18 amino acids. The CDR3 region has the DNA TGTGCCAGCAGCGTTGACAGCATCACCCTCTCTTCCAAAAACATTCAGTACTTC. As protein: CASSVDSITLSSKNIQYF.

The CDR3 DNA reads as TGTGCCAGTAGTCTCCACAAGGTGGACTTTGAAGCTTTCTTT. As protein: CASSLHKVDFEAFF. This chain joins TRBV19 and TRBJ1-1, with no clear D. V lost 5 bases and J 7 bases, leaving 17 bases between the germline ends. CDR3 size: 14 residues. CDR1 and CDR2 from the germline V gene are LNHDA and SQIVND (reference sequence).

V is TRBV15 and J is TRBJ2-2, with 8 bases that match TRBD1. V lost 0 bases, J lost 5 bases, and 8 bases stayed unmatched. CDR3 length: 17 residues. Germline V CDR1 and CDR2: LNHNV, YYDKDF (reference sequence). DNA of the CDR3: TGTGCCACCAGCAGAGACGGGACAGGTTCGAGGACCGGGGAGCTGTTTTTT. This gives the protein CATSRDGTGSRTGELFF. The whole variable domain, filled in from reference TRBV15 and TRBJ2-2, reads DAMVIQNPRYQVTQFGKPVTLSCSQTLNHNVMYWYQQKSSQAPKLLFHYYDKDFNNEADTPDNFQSRRPNTSFCFLDIRSPGLGDTAMYLCATSRDGTGSRTGELFFGEGSRLTVL.